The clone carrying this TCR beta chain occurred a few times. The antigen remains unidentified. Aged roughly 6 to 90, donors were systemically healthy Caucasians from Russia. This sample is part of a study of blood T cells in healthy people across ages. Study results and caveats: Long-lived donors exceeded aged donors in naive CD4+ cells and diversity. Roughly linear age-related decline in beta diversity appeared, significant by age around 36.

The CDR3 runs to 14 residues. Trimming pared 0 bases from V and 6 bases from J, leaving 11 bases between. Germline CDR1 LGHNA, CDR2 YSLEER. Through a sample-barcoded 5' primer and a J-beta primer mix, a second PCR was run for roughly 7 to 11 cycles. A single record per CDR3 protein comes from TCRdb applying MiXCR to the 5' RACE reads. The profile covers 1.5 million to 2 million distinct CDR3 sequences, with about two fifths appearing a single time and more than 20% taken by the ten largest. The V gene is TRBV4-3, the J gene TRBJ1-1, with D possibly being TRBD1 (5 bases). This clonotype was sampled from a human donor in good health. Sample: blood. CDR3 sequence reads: CASSQDGGQAEAFF. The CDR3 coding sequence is TGCGCCAGCAGCCAAGATGGGGGTCAGGCTGAAGCTTTCTTT.